Judged by abundance, the clone carrying this T cell receptor beta chain is large. Its target is not known. This sample is part of a study of CD8 T cell repertoires and HIV-1 epitope variants. From germline, CDR1 is ENHRY and CDR2 SYGVKD. CDR3 length equals 17 residues. V was trimmed by 0 bases and J by 1 base, leaving 10 bases between them. Study-level points and caveats: Most of the nine antigen-specific clonotypes appeared cross-reactive to autologous or escape variants.

The method was immunoSEQ multiplex PCR; TCRdb's version includes in-frame clones alone and lacks a portion of them. The sample lists some 2,500 clones; around 60% were seen once. This receptor was taken from a male donor with HIV. The rearrangement uses TRBV10-3 and TRBJ2-6; either TRBD1 or TRBD2 may supply D (5 bases each). Sample: cultured CD8+ T cells derived from PBMCs. The CDR3 bases are TGTGCCATCAGTGAGTCTCTGGGGGTATCTGGGGCCAACGTCCTGACTTTC. It specifies CAISESLGVSGANVLTF.